The rows below give T cell receptor beta chains drawn from one sample of a study of beta chain features in type 1 diabetes. The assay was immunoSEQ multiplex PCR, and TCRdb's table has in-frame clones only and misses some. This repertoire shows tens of thousands of clones, over 60% found once; its top ten account for roughly 2.2%. The sample was Tregs from blood. The receptor set was obtained from a woman aged 40 to 50 in good health. Both conserved end residues are part of each CDR3. D genes are given only for firm matches. Size values are once, few and many counts, or a class for expanded clones, and some rows have none.

CDR3: CSVGTAYEQYF
DNA: TGCAGCGTGGGGACAGCCTACGAGCAGTACTTC
J: TRBJ2-7
V: TRBV29-1
size: NA
D: TRBD1

CDR3: CASSRQGADEKLFF
DNA: TGTGCCAGCAGCCGACAGGGGGCGGACGAAAAACTGTTTTTT
J: TRBJ1-4
V: TRBV7-9
size: once
D: TRBD1

CDR3: CASSIWQGNTEAFF
DNA: TGTGCCAGTAGTATATGGCAGGGGAACACTGAAGCTTTCTTT
J: TRBJ1-1
V: TRBV19
size: NA
D: NA

CDR3: CASSPSGISYEQYF
DNA: TGTGCCAGCAGTCCTAGCGGTATCTCCTACGAGCAGTACTTC
J: TRBJ2-7
V: TRBV7-2
size: NA
D: TRBD2

CDR3: CSVEREAKNIQYF
DNA: TGCAGCGTCGAAAGGGAGGCCAAAAACATTCAGTACTTC
J: TRBJ2-4
V: TRBV29-1
size: NA
D: NA

CDR3: CASSVRVAVSPLHF
DNA: TGTGCCAGCAGCGTCAGGGTGGCAGTTTCACCCCTCCACTTT
J: TRBJ1-6
V: TRBV11-2
size: NA
D: NA

CDR3: CASNPLGYYNEQFF
DNA: TGTGCCAGCAACCCTCTGGGCTACTACAATGAGCAGTTCTTC
J: TRBJ2-1
V: TRBV6-6
size: NA
D: NA

CDR3: CASSLRGQINEKLFF
DNA: TGTGCCAGCAGCTTAAGGGGACAGATTAATGAAAAACTGTTTTTT
J: TRBJ1-4
V: TRBV7-9
size: NA
D: TRBD1

CDR3: CASSERREQYF
DNA: TGTGCCAGCAGTGAAAGGAGGGAGCAGTACTTC
J: TRBJ2-7
V: TRBV2
size: NA
D: NA

CDR3: CASRTGGVSSPLHF
DNA: TGTGCCAGTAGGACAGGCGGCGTATCTTCCCCCCTCCACTTT
J: TRBJ1-6
V: TRBV19
size: NA
D: NA

CDR3: CASSLGAGPGQPQHF
DNA: TGCGCCAGCAGCTTGGGTGCAGGGCCCGGGCAGCCCCAGCATTTT
J: TRBJ1-5
V: TRBV5-1
size: NA
D: NA

CDR3: CSVEKHGGAGYNEQFF
DNA: TGCAGCGTTGAAAAGCACGGGGGGGCGGGTTACAATGAGCAGTTCTTC
J: TRBJ2-1
V: TRBV29-1
size: NA
D: TRBD2

CDR3: CASSPGQGRKSNYGYTF
DNA: TGTGCCAGCAGCCCTGGACAGGGTCGGAAGTCTAACTATGGCTACACCTTC
J: TRBJ1-2
V: TRBV7-9
size: NA
D: TRBD1

CDR3: CASSPPGQYSPLHF
DNA: TGTGCCAGCTCACCACCAGGACAGTATTCACCCCTCCACTTT
J: TRBJ1-6
V: TRBV18
size: NA
D: NA

CDR3: CASSRQDQGRNQPQHF
DNA: TGTGCCAGCAGCCGCCAGGATCAGGGGCGCAATCAGCCCCAGCATTTT
J: TRBJ1-5
V: TRBV7-2
size: NA
D: NA

CDR3: CASSPMDRGSYNSPLHF
DNA: TGCGCCAGCAGCCCTATGGACAGGGGTTCCTATAATTCACCCCTCCACTTT
J: TRBJ1-6
V: TRBV5-1
size: NA
D: TRBD1

CDR3: CASSISGFQETQYF
DNA: TGTGCCAGTAGTATTTCAGGGTTCCAAGAGACCCAGTACTTC
J: TRBJ2-5
V: TRBV19
size: NA
D: NA

CDR3: CAISESRGISTGELFF
DNA: TGTGCCATCAGTGAATCCAGGGGGATTAGCACCGGGGAGCTGTTTTTT
J: TRBJ2-2
V: TRBV10-3
size: NA
D: TRBD1

CDR3: CASSTGGRTTEAFF
DNA: TGTGCCAGCTCAACAGGGGGCCGTACCACTGAAGCTTTCTTT
J: TRBJ1-1
V: TRBV18
size: NA
D: TRBD1

CDR3: CSVRQGRNTEAFF
DNA: TGCAGCGTCCGACAGGGTAGGAACACTGAAGCTTTCTTT
J: TRBJ1-1
V: TRBV29-1
size: NA
D: TRBD1

CDR3: CASSQGFYEQYF
DNA: TGTGCCAGCAGTCAAGGATTCTACGAGCAGTACTTC
J: TRBJ2-7
V: TRBV6-1
size: NA
D: NA

CDR3: CASSVGGGVNQPQHF
DNA: TGTGCCAGCAGCGTAGGTGGGGGGGTCAATCAGCCCCAGCATTTT
J: TRBJ1-5
V: TRBV9
size: NA
D: NA

CDR3: CASSFWAEGNTEAFF
DNA: TGTGCCAGCAGCTTTTGGGCCGAGGGGAACACTGAAGCTTTCTTT
J: TRBJ1-1
V: TRBV11-1
size: NA
D: NA

CDR3: CASSLAFPGHHNYGYTF
DNA: TGTGCCAGCAGCTTAGCTTTCCCGGGACACCATAACTATGGCTACACCTTC
J: TRBJ1-2
V: TRBV7-8
size: NA
D: NA

CDR3: CSVQGALTLNYGYTF
DNA: TGCAGCGTGCAGGGGGCCCTTACCCTTAACTATGGCTACACCTTC
J: TRBJ1-2
V: TRBV29-1
size: NA
D: TRBD1

CDR3: CASSPPYREGGYTF
DNA: TGTGCCAGCAGTCCCCCCTACAGGGAGGGTGGCTACACCTTC
J: TRBJ1-2
V: TRBV28
size: NA
D: NA

CDR3: CASSLALAGAHQETQYF
DNA: TGCGCCAGCAGCTTGGCTTTGGCGGGGGCCCACCAAGAGACCCAGTACTTC
J: TRBJ2-5
V: TRBV5-1
size: NA
D: NA

CDR3: CASSFRTGDNEQYF
DNA: TGTGCCAGCAGCTTTAGGACAGGGGATAACGAGCAGTACTTC
J: TRBJ2-7
V: TRBV7-9
size: NA
D: TRBD1

CDR3: CSVDQGVGQPQHF
DNA: TGCAGCGTTGATCAGGGGGTCGGTCAGCCCCAGCATTTT
J: TRBJ1-5
V: TRBV29-1
size: once
D: TRBD1

CDR3: CASSLAQGAGELFF
DNA: TGCGCCAGCAGCTTGGCACAGGGGGCCGGGGAGCTGTTTTTT
J: TRBJ2-2
V: TRBV5-1
size: NA
D: TRBD1

CDR3: CAISDGRLAGGKTQYF
DNA: TGTGCCATCAGTGATGGGCGGCTAGCGGGGGGGAAGACCCAGTACTTC
J: TRBJ2-5
V: TRBV10-3
size: NA
D: TRBD2

CDR3: CASSPAGGTLNEQFF
DNA: TGTGCCAGCAGCCCCGCGGGTGGAACCCTCAATGAGCAGTTCTTC
J: TRBJ2-1
V: TRBV11-2
size: once
D: NA

CDR3: CASSPWGLAGGQGQFF
DNA: TGCGCCAGCAGCCCGTGGGGACTAGCGGGGGGCCAGGGGCAGTTCTTC
J: TRBJ2-1
V: TRBV5-1
size: NA
D: TRBD2

CDR3: CASSPGYTEAFF
DNA: TGTGCCAGCAGTCCAGGGTACACTGAAGCTTTCTTT
J: TRBJ1-1
V: TRBV6-5
size: NA
D: NA

CDR3: CAIRGLNTGELFF
DNA: TGTGCCATCAGGGGACTGAACACCGGGGAGCTGTTTTTT
J: TRBJ2-2
V: TRBV10-3
size: few
D: NA

CDR3: CASSTGTGLSGANVLTF
DNA: TGTGCCAGTAGTACCGGGACAGGGCTATCTGGGGCCAACGTCCTGACTTTC
J: TRBJ2-6
V: TRBV19
size: NA
D: TRBD1

CDR3: CASSFLAPRLTDTQYF
DNA: TGTGCCAGCAGCTTTCTAGCTCCGAGGTTGACAGATACGCAGTATTTT
J: TRBJ2-3
V: TRBV5-6
size: few
D: NA

CDR3: CASSQSTGSYGYTF
DNA: TGCGCCAGCAGCCAATCGACAGGGTCCTATGGCTACACCTTC
J: TRBJ1-2
V: TRBV5-1
size: NA
D: TRBD1

CDR3: CATRDFRNTEAFF
DNA: TGTGCCACCAGGGACTTCCGGAACACTGAAGCTTTCTTT
J: TRBJ1-1
V: TRBV5-5
size: NA
D: NA

CDR3: CASSSIIASGANVLTF
DNA: TGTGCCAGCAGTTCCATAATAGCGTCTGGGGCCAACGTCCTGACTTTC
J: TRBJ2-6
V: TRBV27
size: medium-sized
D: NA